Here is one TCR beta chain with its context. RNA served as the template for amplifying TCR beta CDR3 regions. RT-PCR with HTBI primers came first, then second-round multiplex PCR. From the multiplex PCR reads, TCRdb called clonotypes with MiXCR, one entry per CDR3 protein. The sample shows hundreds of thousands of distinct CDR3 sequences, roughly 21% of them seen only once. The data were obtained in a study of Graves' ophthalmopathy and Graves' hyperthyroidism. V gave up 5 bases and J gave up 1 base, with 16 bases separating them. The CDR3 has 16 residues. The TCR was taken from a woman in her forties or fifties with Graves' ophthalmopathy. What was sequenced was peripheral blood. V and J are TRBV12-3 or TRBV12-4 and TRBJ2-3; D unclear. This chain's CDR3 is CASSPNPGKGTDTQYF. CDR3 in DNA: TGTGCCAGCAGTCCGAATCCTGGGAAAGGCACAGATACGCAGTATTTT.